This T cell receptor (beta chain) came from a study of CD8+ T cells in alopecia areata. Points from the study as a whole: Clonality exceeded that of normal scalp in lesional scalp, most notably in alopecia totalis/universalis.

Reverse transcription of extracted RNA yielded cDNA, which provided the sequencing template. TCRdb's table, derived via immunoSEQ multiplex PCR, lists solely in-frame clones and lacks some. The sample contains 35,000 to 45,000 clones, over 50% of which appear only once. V lost 4 bases to trimming and J lost 10 bases, with 11 bases between them. This CDR3 has 12 amino acids. Germline assignment: CDR1 SGHTA and CDR2 FQGTGA. Five or six patients had their CD4+ cells sorted into CD25+CD127- cells. Regarding this clone: Its target is not known.

The chain has TRBV7-3 and TRBJ2-1; the D is unclear. The source of this sequence is a human donor with alopecia areata. What was sequenced was CD4+ Tregs sorted from blood. The CDR3 region has the DNA TGTGCCAGCAGCTATAGGCGAGGAGAGCAGTTCTTC. As protein: CASSYRRGEQFF.